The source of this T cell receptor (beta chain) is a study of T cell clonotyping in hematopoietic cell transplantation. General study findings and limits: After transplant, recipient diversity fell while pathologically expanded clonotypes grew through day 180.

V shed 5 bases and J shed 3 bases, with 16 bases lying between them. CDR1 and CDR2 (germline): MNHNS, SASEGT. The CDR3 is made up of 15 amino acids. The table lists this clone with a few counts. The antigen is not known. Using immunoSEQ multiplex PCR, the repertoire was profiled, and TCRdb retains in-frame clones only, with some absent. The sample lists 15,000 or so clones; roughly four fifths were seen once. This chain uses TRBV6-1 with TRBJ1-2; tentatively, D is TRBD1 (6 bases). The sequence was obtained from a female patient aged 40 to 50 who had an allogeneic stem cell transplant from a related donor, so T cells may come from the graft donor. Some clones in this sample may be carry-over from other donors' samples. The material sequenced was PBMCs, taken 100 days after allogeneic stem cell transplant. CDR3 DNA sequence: TGTGCCAGCAGTCGGTTAGGGGGTTCTGACTATGGCTACACCTTC. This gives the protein CASSRLGGSDYGYTF.